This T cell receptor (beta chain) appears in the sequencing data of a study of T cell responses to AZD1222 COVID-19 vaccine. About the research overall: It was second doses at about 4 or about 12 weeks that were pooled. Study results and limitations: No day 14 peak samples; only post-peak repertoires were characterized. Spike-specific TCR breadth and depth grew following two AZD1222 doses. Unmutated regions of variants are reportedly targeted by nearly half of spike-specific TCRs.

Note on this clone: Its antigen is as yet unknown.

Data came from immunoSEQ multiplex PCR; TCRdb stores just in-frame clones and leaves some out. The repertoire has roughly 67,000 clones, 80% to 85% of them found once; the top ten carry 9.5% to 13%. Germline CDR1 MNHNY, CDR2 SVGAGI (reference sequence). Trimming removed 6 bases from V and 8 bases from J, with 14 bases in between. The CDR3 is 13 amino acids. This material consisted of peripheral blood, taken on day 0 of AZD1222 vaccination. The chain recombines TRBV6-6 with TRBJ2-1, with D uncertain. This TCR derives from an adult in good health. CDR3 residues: CASSSIVWDEQFF. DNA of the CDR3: TGTGCCAGCAGCTCTATTGTGTGGGATGAGCAGTTCTTC.